The TCR beta chain described here comes from a study of blood T cell repertoires in COVID-19. Study in general: Acute and convalescent COVID-19 samples came from the United States, Italy and Spain. The analysed material was cDNA or gDNA that came from T cells, B-cell-depleted T cells, or PBMCs.

About this clone itself: The sample holds other DNA sequences that translate to the same CDR3.

The CDR3 totals 15 residues. Germline V gene data show CDR1 as SGHNT and CDR2 as YENEEA. Losses at the gene ends were 1 base for V and 6 bases for J; bases not matched to a gene: 3. Under the authors' procedure: Estimated nucleated cell counts came from reference gene primer amplification. Sequenced by immunoSEQ multiplex PCR; TCRdb stores in-frame clones only, minus some. V, J and clone size were drawn from that table, and D and trimming were deduced from the DNA. The table includes about 240,000 clones, just under 85% detected once. Source material: peripheral blood. This TCR was sampled from a woman aged 55-75 years with active or convalescent COVID-19. This sequence joins TRBV11-3 and TRBJ2-1; 10 bases are a match to TRBD1. CDR3 DNA sequence: TGTGCCAGCAGCTTAGTAGGGGACAGGGGCAATGAGCAGTTCTTC. Its translation: CASSLVGDRGNEQFF.